This TCR beta chain emerged from a study of OX40 agonist ivuxolimab in advanced cancers. About the study: The patients' treatment was ivuxolimab, an agonistic anti-OX40 (CD134) antibody. Overall study results and limits: Clones of CD4+ and CD8+ blood T cells grew by week 6 at doses of 0.1 to 3.0 mg/kg.

On this clone itself: As yet, its antigen is unknown.

The assay was immunoSEQ multiplex PCR, and TCRdb's table has in-frame clones only and misses some. The sample consists of 50,000 to 65,000 clones, 81% of them appearing once. V lost 1 base and J 1 base, leaving 8 bases between the germline ends. The germline CDR1 and CDR2 sequences are MGHRA and YSYEKL. The CDR3 is made up of 14 amino acids. Source: CD4+ or CD8+ T cells sorted from blood, taken in a trial of the OX40 agonist ivuxolimab. The TCR sequence derives from an adult with an advanced solid tumor such as melanoma, head and neck, liver or kidney cancer. The chain uses TRBV4-1 and TRBJ2-7, with D unresolved. The chain's CDR3 is CASSQALVSYEQYF. CDR3 coding DNA: TGCGCCAGCAGCCAAGCGCTGGTTTCCTACGAGCAGTACTTC.